These 30 T cell receptor beta chains originate from one sample sequenced in a study of neurological immune-mediated disorders. A single record per CDR3 protein comes from TCRdb applying MiXCR to the 5' RACE reads. The sample shows fewer than 30,000 distinct CDR3 sequences, roughly 6.3% of them seen only once. The sample was PBMCs. The receptor set was obtained from a middle-aged woman in good health.

This clonotype was picked up many times. The V and J genes are TRBV28 and TRBJ2-2; D is uncertain. The CDR3 covers 14 residues. Germline loops: CDR1 MDHEN, CDR2 SYDVKM. Trimming stripped 0 bases from V and 1 base from J, with 3 bases between. The CDR3 sequence is CASSLWQNTGELFF. The DNA for the CDR3 is TGTGCCAGCAGTTTATGGCAGAACACCGGGGAGCTGTTTTTT.

This clonotype has ten or more counts. The CDR3 here is CASSPQGGRSTGELFF. The DNA of the CDR3 is TGCGCCAGCAGCCCCCAGGGGGGTAGAAGCACCGGGGAGCTGTTTTTT. The chain employs TRBV5-1 and TRBJ2-2; D is perhaps TRBD1 (7 bases). CDR1 is SGHRS, CDR2 YFSETQ, per germline. The CDR3 is 16 residues long. V was pared by 4 bases and J by 4 bases, with 17 bases between.

This clonotype is labeled medium-sized. The chain links TRBV10-3 to TRBJ1-1; D is unclear. Per germline, CDR1 ENHRY and CDR2 SYGVKD. The V end lost 2 bases, the J end lost 0 bases, and 7 bases lay between the germline ends. This CDR3 has 14 residues. The CDR3: CAISEGDLNTEAFF. The DNA of the CDR3 is TGTGCCATCAGTGAGGGGGATCTGAACACTGAAGCTTTCTTT.

This clonotype was seen ten or more times. The chain recombines TRBV5-1 with TRBJ2-3, with D unresolved. V lost 2 bases and J lost 0, with 19 bases in between. The V gene's germline CDR1 is SGHRS and CDR2 YFSETQ. CDR3 length: 18 residues. CDR3 amino acids: CASSFRPGLTSSTDTQYF. CDR3 DNA: TGCGCCAGCAGCTTTCGTCCCGGATTGACCTCTAGCACAGATACGCAGTATTTT.

This clonotype was observed many times. The J gene is TRBJ1-5, the V gene TRBV5-1, with D possibly matching TRBD1 (6 bases). V shed 4 bases and J shed 0 bases, with 8 bases lying between them. The CDR3 extends over 14 amino acids. CDR1 SGHRS and CDR2 YFSETQ come from the germline V gene. The CDR3 DNA sequence: TGCGCCAGCAGCCCGGGACATAGCAATCAGCCCCAGCATTTT. Its protein is CASSPGHSNQPQHF.

This clonotype is labeled as medium-sized. The chain couples TRBV20-1 to TRBJ2-7; the match to TRBD2 covers 9 bases. CDR3 length: 13 amino acids. The junction had 9 bases not matched to a gene; V was cut back by 5 bases and J by 7 bases. Germline V CDR1 and CDR2: DFQATT, SNEGSKA (reference sequence). CDR3 nucleotides: TGCAGTGCTGAGACTAGCGGAGGGAGGGAGCAGTACTTC. This sequence encodes CSAETSGGREQYF.

This clonotype has a count of ten or more. This rearrangement joins TRBV27 to TRBJ1-6, with 10 bases identical to TRBD1. The V segment lost 6 bases and the J segment 8 bases; nucleotides outside the gene matches: 4. Germline V gene data show CDR1 as MNHEY and CDR2 as SMNVEV (reference sequence). The CDR3 runs 14 residues. The CDR3 DNA reads as TGTGCCAGCAGCTTGGACAGGGGGTATTCACCCCTCCACTTT. Its translation is CASSLDRGYSPLHF.

There are many counts of this clonotype. V usage is TRBV2 and J usage is TRBJ2-3; D may be TRBD1 (5 bases). Trimming shortened V by 7 bases and J by 1 base, and 12 bases separated the two germline ends. The germline gives CDR1 SNHLY, CDR2 FYNNEI. The CDR3 is made up of 14 amino acids. The CDR3, as DNA: TGTGCCAGCAATCCCCTAGGGGGCACAGATACGCAGTATTTT. This translates into CASNPLGGTDTQYF.

As for this clonotype: A much larger clonotype is one base distant, so this may be a read error. The chain has TRBV20-1 and TRBJ2-7; 7 bases agree with TRBD1. CDR3 length equals 11 residues. The germline V gene has CDR1 DFQATT and CDR2 SNEGSKA (reference sequence). J was trimmed by 7 bases and V by 6 bases; bases with no gene match: 6. The CDR3 DNA reads as TGCAGTGCCAGGGACAGCCAAGAGCAGTACTTC. This sequence encodes CSARDSQEQYF.

This clonotype was detected many times. V gene TRBV27 combines with J gene TRBJ2-2; perhaps TRBD1 as D (5 bases). CDR1 and CDR2 from the germline V gene are MNHEY and SMNVEV (reference sequence). The CDR3 totals 14 residues. Trimming took off 2 bases at V and 7 bases at J, with 11 bases between the two ends. The CDR3 coding sequence is TGTGCCAGCAGTTTACTACAGGCCGGCGGGGAGCTGTTTTTT. Amino acid sequence: CASSLLQAGGELFF.

This clonotype was counted at least ten times. V and J are TRBV20-1 and TRBJ2-3; possible D gene TRBD2, 7 bases. From germline, CDR1 is DFQATT and CDR2 SNEGSKA (reference sequence). The CDR3 is made up of 13 amino acids. The germline V and J ends were trimmed by 6 bases and 9 bases, with 19 bases remaining between them. The CDR3 DNA is TGCAGTGCCGCCGCGGCGGGCGGGGGCACGCAGTATTTT. It encodes CSAAAAGGGTQYF.

This clonotype was recorded at least ten times. The chain links TRBV7-2 to TRBJ2-6; D is ambiguous. The CDR3 consists of 14 residues. V was clipped by 4 bases and J by 4 bases, with 8 bases between them. Germline-derived CDR1 and CDR2 are SGHTA and FQGNSA. CDR3 in DNA: TGTGCCAGCAGCTCCCTGGGGGGGGCCAACGTCCTGACTTTC. Translating gives CASSSLGGANVLTF.

This clonotype was observed at least ten times. The chain couples TRBV18 to TRBJ2-1; 9 bases agree with TRBD2. The CDR3 contains 14 residues. Per germline, CDR1 KGHSH and CDR2 LQKENI. The junction had 2 bases not matched to a gene; V was cut back by 1 base and J by 7 bases. As DNA, the CDR3 is TGTGCCAGCTCACCACTAGCGGGAGAAAATGAGCAGTTCTTC. Its protein is CASSPLAGENEQFF. Full variable domain (missing parts from reference TRBV18 and TRBJ2-1): NAGVMQNPRHLVRRRGQEARLRCSPMKGHSHVYWYRQLPEEGLKFMVYLQKENIIDESGMPKERFSAEFPKEGPSILRIQQVVRGDSAAYFCASSPLAGENEQFFGPGTRLTVL.

Many counts were recorded for this clonotype. CDR3 loop: CASSLGGFYEQYF. CDR3 bases: TGTGCCAGCAGCTTAGGTGGCTTCTACGAGCAGTACTTC. V gene TRBV7-2 combines with J gene TRBJ2-7, with D unresolved. The CDR3 is 13 amino acids. Trimming shortened V by 1 base and J by 3 bases, and 7 bases separated the two germline ends. The germline gives CDR1 SGHTA, CDR2 FQGNSA. Complete variable domain (other parts from reference TRBV7-2 and TRBJ2-7): GAGVSQSPSNKVTEKGKDVELRCDPISGHTALYWYRQSLGQGLEFLIYFQGNSAPDKSGLPSDRFSAERTGGSVSTLTIQRTQQEDSAVYLCASSLGGFYEQYFGPGTRLTVT.

This clonotype was observed many times. The V and J genes are TRBV5-6 and TRBJ1-2, with D perhaps matching TRBD1 (6 bases). The V gene lost 5 bases and the J gene lost 4 bases, with 24 bases spanning the gap. The V gene's germline CDR1 is SGHDT and CDR2 YYEEEE. CDR3 length: 17 amino acids. In DNA form, the CDR3 reads TGTGCCAGCAGTTATGGACAGCCCGATGTTGAGACCTATGGCTACACCTTC. Translating gives CASSYGQPDVETYGYTF.

This clonotype has a count of ten or more. The chain uses TRBV20-1 and TRBJ2-7; 7 bases agree with TRBD1. The length of the CDR3 is 13 residues. CDR1 is DFQATT and CDR2 is SNEGSKA in the germline V gene (reference sequence). V was pared by 2 bases and J by 6 bases, with 7 bases of the junction left unmatched. The CDR3 reads CSARWDRNSEQYF. CDR3 in DNA: TGCAGTGCTAGATGGGACAGAAACTCCGAGCAGTACTTC.

The CDR3 DNA sequence: TGCGCCAGCAGCCCAGAGACAGGGAGGAACACTGAAGCTTTCTTT. This codes for CASSPETGRNTEAFF. The V gene is TRBV4-1, the J gene TRBJ1-1; 7 nucleotides agree with TRBD1. The CDR3 spans 15 residues. Per germline, CDR1 MGHRA and CDR2 YSYEKL. Unmatched junction bases numbered 6, after V lost 4 bases and J lost 1 base.

Many counts were recorded for this clonotype. The chain combines TRBV11-2 with TRBJ2-2; no clear D gene. The CDR3 is 19 amino acids. CDR1 and CDR2 from the germline V gene are SGHAT and FQNNGV. V was clipped by 1 base and J by 3 bases, with 21 bases between them. CDR3 DNA: TGTGCCAGCAGCTTAGCCCTTTCCCCCTTTGACATCTACACCGGGGAGCTGTTTTTT. Its translation is CASSLALSPFDIYTGELFF.

This clonotype showed up many times. V and J are TRBV4-3 and TRBJ2-1; 11 nucleotides agree with TRBD1. Unmatched junction bases numbered 4, after V lost 6 bases and J lost 3 bases. The CDR3 consists of 15 residues. The germline V gene has CDR1 LGHNA and CDR2 YSLEER. CDR3 region: CASSLDRGLYNEQFF. The CDR3 nucleotides are TGCGCCAGCAGTCTGGACAGGGGGCTCTACAATGAGCAGTTCTTC.

Ten or more counts support this clonotype. The chain couples TRBV14 to TRBJ2-3; 10 bases align to TRBD2. In germline, CDR1 is SGHDN, CDR2 FVKESK. This CDR3 spans 17 amino acids. Germline trimming cut 0 bases from V and 5 bases from J; bases unmatched to any gene: 8. This chain's CDR3 is CASSQDLKLAGIDTQYF. The CDR3 DNA sequence: TGTGCCAGCAGCCAAGATTTAAAACTAGCGGGAATAGATACGCAGTATTTT.

This clonotype occurred many times. The CDR3 protein is CASSLVGTSGSTDEQFF. The CDR3 DNA is TGCGCCAGCAGCTTGGTAGGGACTAGCGGGAGTACGGATGAGCAGTTCTTC. The chain is built from TRBV5-1 and TRBJ2-1, with TRBD2 identical over 14 bases. CDR1 and CDR2 (germline): SGHRS, YFSETQ. V gave up 0 bases and J gave up 8 bases; unmatched junction bases: 7. This CDR3 spans 17 amino acids. The variable domain in full, completed from reference TRBV5-1 and TRBJ2-1, reads KAGVTQTPRYLIKTRGQQVTLSCSPISGHRSVSWYQQTPGQGLQFLFEYFSETQRNKGNFPGRFSGRQFSNSRSEMNVSTLELGDSALYLCASSLVGTSGSTDEQFFGPGTRLTVL.

This clonotype was seen ten or more times. The rearrangement uses TRBV5-1 and TRBJ2-7; TRBD2 matches 8 bases. This CDR3 is 15 amino acids long. Germline V lookup: CDR1 SGHRS, CDR2 YFSETQ. V shed 4 bases, J shed 3 bases, and the junction held 9 bases outside the gene matches. CDR3 DNA sequence: TGCGCCAGCAGCCTGGGCGGCGGGGGGAGCTACGAGCAGTACTTC. Translating it yields CASSLGGGGSYEQYF.

This clonotype was counted ten times or more. This chain connects TRBV7-2 to TRBJ2-7; 10 positions agree with TRBD1. Per the germline V gene, CDR1 is SGHTA and CDR2 is FQGNSA. CDR3 length: 15 residues. V gave up 5 bases and J gave up 0 bases; unmatched junction bases: 4. The CDR3 loop is CASSPTGGVSYEQYF. For the CDR3, the DNA is TGTGCCAGCAGCCCGACAGGGGGCGTCTCCTACGAGCAGTACTTC.

This clonotype was counted many times. The rearrangement joins TRBV30 to TRBJ1-2; D might be TRBD1 (6 bases). The CDR3 runs to 14 residues. V was shortened by 0 bases and J by 5 bases, with 13 bases between the two germline ends. Germline CDR1 and CDR2: GTSNPN and SVGIG (reference sequence). The CDR3 DNA reads as TGTGCCTGGAGTGTCGGGGGGGCTGGATATGGCTACACCTTC. Translated: CAWSVGGAGYGYTF.

The gene calls are TRBV6-5 and TRBJ2-1; D possibly corresponds to TRBD1 (7 bases). Trimming left V 8 bases short and J 6 bases short, with 14 bases between. Germline CDR1 and CDR2: MNHEY and SVGAGI. The CDR3 spans 13 residues. The CDR3 loop reads CASRGTESNEQFF. The CDR3 nucleotides are TGTGCCAGCCGCGGGACAGAGTCCAATGAGCAGTTCTTC.

This clonotype showed up many times. This chain joins TRBV9 and TRBJ2-2; weak D call: TRBD1 (6 bases). This CDR3 comprises 15 residues. Trimming stripped 4 bases from V and 6 bases from J, with 16 bases between. CDR1 SGDLS and CDR2 YYNGEE come from the germline V gene. This chain's CDR3 is CASSIGTTGAGELFF. The CDR3 DNA is TGTGCCAGCAGCATTGGGACAACCGGGGCCGGGGAGCTGTTTTTT.

This clonotype has at least ten counts. The chain links TRBV5-1 to TRBJ2-7; no definite D call. The CDR3 totals 14 residues. Germline CDR1 and CDR2: SGHRS and YFSETQ. Trimming took 1 base from V and 4 from J, leaving 12 bases between them. CDR3 loop: CASSLSPKGYEQYF. In DNA form, the CDR3 reads TGCGCCAGCAGCTTGTCCCCGAAGGGATACGAGCAGTACTTC. Based on the CDR3 plus reference TRBV5-1 and TRBJ2-7, the full variable domain is KAGVTQTPRYLIKTRGQQVTLSCSPISGHRSVSWYQQTPGQGLQFLFEYFSETQRNKGNFPGRFSGRQFSNSRSEMNVSTLELGDSALYLCASSLSPKGYEQYFGPGTRLTVT.

This clonotype was seen ten or more times. V and J are TRBV5-1 and TRBJ2-5, with 8 bases matching TRBD1. V shed 0 bases, J shed 2 bases, and the junction held 6 bases outside the gene matches. The CDR3 contains 16 residues. Germline V gives CDR1 SGHRS, CDR2 YFSETQ. CDR3 nucleotide sequence: TGCGCCAGCAGCTTGGCGCAGGGGGCTTTTCAAGAGACCCAGTACTTC. This codes for CASSLAQGAFQETQYF.

The table lists this clonotype with many counts. This rearrangement joins TRBV5-1 to TRBJ1-2; the D gene is possibly TRBD1 (6 bases). This CDR3 has 17 amino acids. Deletions cut 4 bases from V and 5 bases from J, with 24 bases between. In germline, CDR1 is SGHRS, CDR2 YFSETQ. The CDR3 sequence: CASSPVGRGAATYGYTF. In nucleotides, the CDR3 is TGCGCCAGCAGCCCCGTAGGTCGGGGGGCGGCGACTTATGGCTACACCTTC.

This clonotype was observed at least ten times. This chain links TRBV5-5 with TRBJ1-6; no clear D. This CDR3 contains 15 residues. Germline V gene lookup returns CDR1 SGHKS and CDR2 YYEKEE (reference sequence). V lost 4 bases, J lost 4 bases, and 12 bases lay in between. The CDR3: CASSPLTDYNSPLHF. In nucleotides, the CDR3 is TGTGCCAGCAGCCCTCTAACGGATTATAATTCACCCCTCCACTTT.